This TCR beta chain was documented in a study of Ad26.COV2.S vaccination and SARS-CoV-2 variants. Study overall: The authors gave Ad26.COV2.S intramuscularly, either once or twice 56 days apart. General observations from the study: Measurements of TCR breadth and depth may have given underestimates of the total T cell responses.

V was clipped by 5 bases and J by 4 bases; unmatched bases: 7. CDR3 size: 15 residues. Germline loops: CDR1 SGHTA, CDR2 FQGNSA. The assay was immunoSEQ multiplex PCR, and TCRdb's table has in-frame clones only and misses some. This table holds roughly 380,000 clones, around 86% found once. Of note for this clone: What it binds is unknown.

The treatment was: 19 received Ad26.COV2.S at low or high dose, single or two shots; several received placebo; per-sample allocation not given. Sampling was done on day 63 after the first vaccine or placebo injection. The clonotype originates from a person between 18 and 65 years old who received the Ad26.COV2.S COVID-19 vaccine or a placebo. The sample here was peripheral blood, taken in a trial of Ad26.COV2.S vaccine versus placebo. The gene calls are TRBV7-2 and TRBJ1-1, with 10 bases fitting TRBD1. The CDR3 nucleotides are TGTGCCAGCAGCGCGGACAGGGGGTTAAGCACTGAAGCTTTCTTT. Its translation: CASSADRGLSTEAFF.